The 5 T cell receptor beta chains presented below share a single source sample, sequenced in a study of OX40 agonist ivuxolimab in advanced cancers. TCRdb's table, derived via immunoSEQ multiplex PCR, lists solely in-frame clones and lacks some. The sample carries tens of thousands of clones, around 89% recorded once. The specimen comprised CD4+ or CD8+ T cells sorted from blood, sampled in a trial of the OX40 agonist ivuxolimab. The receptors shown here come from an adult with an advanced solid tumor such as melanoma, head and neck, liver or kidney cancer.

The gene calls are TRBV9 and TRBJ2-1; 8 bases fit TRBD2. There are 17 residues in the CDR3. Germline assignment: CDR1 SGDLS and CDR2 YYNGEE. V trimming: 1 base; J trimming: 3 bases; junction bases outside the gene matches: 9. The DNA of the CDR3 is TGTGCCAGCAGCGTAAACTACCATGGGACTAGCTACAATGAGCAGTTCTTC. This translates into CASSVNYHGTSYNEQFF.

The chain carries TRBV4-3 and TRBJ2-2; D might be TRBD1 (6 bases). V gave up 0 bases and J gave up 4 bases, with 18 bases separating them. CDR3 length equals 18 residues. Germline CDR1 and CDR2: LGHNA and YSLEER. This CDR3 reads CASSQELRQEISTGELFF. The CDR3 nucleotides are TGCGCCAGCAGCCAAGAGCTTCGACAGGAAATCTCCACCGGGGAGCTGTTTTTT.

This rearrangement joins TRBV5-1 to TRBJ2-3; either TRBD1 or TRBD2 may fit D (5 bases each). Germline loops: CDR1 SGHRS, CDR2 YFSETQ. V gave up 4 bases and J gave up 0 bases, with 15 bases separating them. The CDR3 spans 16 residues. CDR3 bases: TGCGCCAGCAGCGTATCCGGGGCCTCTAGCACAGATACGCAGTATTTT. It specifies CASSVSGASSTDTQYF. Drawing the rest from reference TRBV5-1 and TRBJ2-3, the complete variable domain is KAGVTQTPRYLIKTRGQQVTLSCSPISGHRSVSWYQQTPGQGLQFLFEYFSETQRNKGNFPGRFSGRQFSNSRSEMNVSTLELGDSALYLCASSVSGASSTDTQYFGPGTRLTVL.

The chain links TRBV10-3 to TRBJ2-7; 7 bases match TRBD2. With V trimmed by 4 bases and J by 1 base, 4 bases remained unmatched. Germline lookup yields CDR1 ENHRY and CDR2 SYGVKD. CDR3 length: 14 amino acids. The CDR3: CAISARGDSYEQYF. Here the CDR3 DNA reads TGTGCCATCAGTGCCCGGGGGGATTCCTACGAGCAGTACTTC.

V is TRBV27 and J is TRBJ2-7, with a tentative D call TRBD2 (6 bases). In germline, CDR1 is MNHEY, CDR2 SMNVEV (reference sequence). Trimming took 5 bases from V and 0 from J, leaving 17 bases between them. The CDR3 is 16 amino acids. The CDR3 bases are TGTGCCAGCAGTCCCTCCGAGCGGGCGAGCTCCTACGAGCAGTACTTC. Its protein is CASSPSERASSYEQYF.